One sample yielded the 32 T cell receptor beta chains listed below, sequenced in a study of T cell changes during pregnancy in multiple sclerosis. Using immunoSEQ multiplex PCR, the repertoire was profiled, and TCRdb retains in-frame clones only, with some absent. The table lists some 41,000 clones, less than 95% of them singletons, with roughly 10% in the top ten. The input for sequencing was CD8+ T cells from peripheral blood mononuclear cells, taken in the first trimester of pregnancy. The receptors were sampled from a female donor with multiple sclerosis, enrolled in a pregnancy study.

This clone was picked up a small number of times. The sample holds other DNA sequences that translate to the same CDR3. CDR3 sequence: CASSYLNQPQHF. Here the CDR3 DNA reads TGTGCCAGCAGTTACCTGAATCAGCCCCAGCATTTT. The V gene is TRBV6-6, the J gene TRBJ1-5; D is unclear. This CDR3 has 12 amino acids. Germline loops: CDR1 MNHNY, CDR2 SVGAGI (reference sequence). V was trimmed by 2 bases and J by 4 bases, leaving 3 bases between them.

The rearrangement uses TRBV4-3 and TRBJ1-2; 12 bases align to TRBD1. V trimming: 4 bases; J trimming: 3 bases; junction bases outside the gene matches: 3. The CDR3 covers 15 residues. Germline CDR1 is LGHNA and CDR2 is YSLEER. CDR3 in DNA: TGCGCCAGCAGCCCCGGGACAGGGGGCTACTATGGCTACACCTTC. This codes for CASSPGTGGYYGYTF.

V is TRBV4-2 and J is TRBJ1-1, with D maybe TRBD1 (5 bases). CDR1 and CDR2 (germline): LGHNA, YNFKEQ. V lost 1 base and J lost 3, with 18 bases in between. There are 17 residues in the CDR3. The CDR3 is CASSQVARGRADTEAFF. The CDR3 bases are TGTGCCAGCAGCCAAGTAGCCCGGGGGAGGGCGGACACTGAAGCTTTCTTT.

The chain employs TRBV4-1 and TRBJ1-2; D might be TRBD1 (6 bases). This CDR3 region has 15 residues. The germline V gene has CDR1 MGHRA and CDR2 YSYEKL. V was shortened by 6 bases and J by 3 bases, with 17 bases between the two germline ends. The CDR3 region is CASSRGQRGDYGYTF. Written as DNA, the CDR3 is TGCGCCAGCAGTCGAGGACAGAGAGGAGACTATGGCTACACCTTC.

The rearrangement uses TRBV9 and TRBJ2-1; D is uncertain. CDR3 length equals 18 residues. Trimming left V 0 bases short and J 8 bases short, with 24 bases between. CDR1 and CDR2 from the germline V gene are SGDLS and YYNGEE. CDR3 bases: TGTGCCAGCAGCGTAGCCAGCAAAGCGTCCCTCGTAGGCGATGAGCAGTTCTTC. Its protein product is CASSVASKASLVGDEQFF.

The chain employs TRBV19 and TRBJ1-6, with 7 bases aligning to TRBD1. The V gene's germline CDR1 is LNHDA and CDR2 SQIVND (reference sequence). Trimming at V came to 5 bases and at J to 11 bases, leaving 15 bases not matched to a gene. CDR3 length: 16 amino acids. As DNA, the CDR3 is TGTGCCAGTAGTGGCGACCCGGACAGGATCATAACACCCCTCCACTTT. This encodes CASSGDPDRIITPLHF.

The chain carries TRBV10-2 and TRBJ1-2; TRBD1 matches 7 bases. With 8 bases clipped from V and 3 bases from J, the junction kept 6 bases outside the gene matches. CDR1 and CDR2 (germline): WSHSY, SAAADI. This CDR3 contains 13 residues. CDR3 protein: CASGEGADYGYTF. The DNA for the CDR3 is TGCGCCAGCGGAGAGGGGGCAGACTATGGCTACACCTTC.

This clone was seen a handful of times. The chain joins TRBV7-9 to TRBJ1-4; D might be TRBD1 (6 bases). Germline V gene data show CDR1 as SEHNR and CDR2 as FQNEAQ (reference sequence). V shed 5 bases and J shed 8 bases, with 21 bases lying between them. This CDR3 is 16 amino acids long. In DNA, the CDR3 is TGTGCCAGCAGCAACGATTTTACAGGGTCAAGGGAAAAACTGTTTTTT. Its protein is CASSNDFTGSREKLFF.

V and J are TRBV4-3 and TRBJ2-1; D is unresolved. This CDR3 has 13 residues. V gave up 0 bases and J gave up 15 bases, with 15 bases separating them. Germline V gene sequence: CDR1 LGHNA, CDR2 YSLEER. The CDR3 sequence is CASSQDLQAKLFF. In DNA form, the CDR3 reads TGCGCCAGCAGCCAAGATCTCCAGGCCAAGTTGTTCTTC.

DNA of the CDR3: TGTGCCAGCAGCGAAGACAGCCAAGAGACCCAGTACTTC. Protein product: CASSEDSQETQYF. The J gene is TRBJ2-5, the V gene TRBV7-9; possibly TRBD1 for D (5 bases). CDR3 length: 13 residues. Trimming took off 5 bases at V and 1 base at J, with 8 bases between the two ends. CDR1 and CDR2 from the germline V gene are SEHNR and FQNEAQ (reference sequence).

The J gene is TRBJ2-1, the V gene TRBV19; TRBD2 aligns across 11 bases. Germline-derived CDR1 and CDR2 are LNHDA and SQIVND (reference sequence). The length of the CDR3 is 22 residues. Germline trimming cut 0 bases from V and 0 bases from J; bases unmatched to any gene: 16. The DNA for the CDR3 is TGTGCCAGTAGTATAGATCTGACTAGCGGGAATGGACTACCCCGCTCCTACAATGAGCAGTTCTTC. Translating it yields CASSIDLTSGNGLPRSYNEQFF.

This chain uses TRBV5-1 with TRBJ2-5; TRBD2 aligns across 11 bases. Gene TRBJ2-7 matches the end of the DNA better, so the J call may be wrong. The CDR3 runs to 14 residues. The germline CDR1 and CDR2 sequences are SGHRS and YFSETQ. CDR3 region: CASTLAGGRYEQYF. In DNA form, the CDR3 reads TGCGCCAGCACCTTAGCGGGGGGGCGGTACGAGCAGTACTTC.

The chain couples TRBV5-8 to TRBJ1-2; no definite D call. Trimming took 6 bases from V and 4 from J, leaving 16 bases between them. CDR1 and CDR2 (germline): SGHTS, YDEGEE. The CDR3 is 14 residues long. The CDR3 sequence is CASILRGSLYGYTF. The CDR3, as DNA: TGTGCCAGCATCCTCCGAGGATCCCTCTATGGCTACACCTTC. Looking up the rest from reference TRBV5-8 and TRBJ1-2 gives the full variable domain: EAGVTQSPTHLIKTRGQQATLRCSPISGHTSVYWYQQALGLGLQFLLWYDEGEERNRGNFPPRFSGRQFPNYSSELNVNALELEDSALYLCASILRGSLYGYTFGSGTRLTVV.

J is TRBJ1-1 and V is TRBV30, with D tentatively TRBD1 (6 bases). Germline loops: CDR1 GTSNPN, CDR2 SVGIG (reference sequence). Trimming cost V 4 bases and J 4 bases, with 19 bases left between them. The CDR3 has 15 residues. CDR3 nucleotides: TGTGCCTGGACCACCCAGGGGCTCTATACCACTGAAGCTTTCTTT. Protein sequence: CAWTTQGLYTTEAFF.

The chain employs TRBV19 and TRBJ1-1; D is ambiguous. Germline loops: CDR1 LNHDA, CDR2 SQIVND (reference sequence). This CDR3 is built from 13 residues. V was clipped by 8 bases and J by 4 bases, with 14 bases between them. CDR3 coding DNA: TGTGCCAGTCGGGGTGGAGGGCCCACTGAAGCTTTCTTT. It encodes CASRGGGPTEAFF.

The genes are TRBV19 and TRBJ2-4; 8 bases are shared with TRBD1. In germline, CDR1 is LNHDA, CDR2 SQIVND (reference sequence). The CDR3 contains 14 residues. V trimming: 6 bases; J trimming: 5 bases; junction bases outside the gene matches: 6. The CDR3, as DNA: TGTGCCAGTAGGGACAGGGTACTTGAAAACATTCAGTACTTC. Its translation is CASRDRVLENIQYF.

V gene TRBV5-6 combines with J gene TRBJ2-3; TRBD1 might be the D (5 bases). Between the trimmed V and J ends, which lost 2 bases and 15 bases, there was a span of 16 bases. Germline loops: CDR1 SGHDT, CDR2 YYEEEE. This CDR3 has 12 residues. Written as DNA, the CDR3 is TGTGCCAGCAGCTTAGGGGTTAAGGAGTGTTATTTT. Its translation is CASSLGVKECYF.

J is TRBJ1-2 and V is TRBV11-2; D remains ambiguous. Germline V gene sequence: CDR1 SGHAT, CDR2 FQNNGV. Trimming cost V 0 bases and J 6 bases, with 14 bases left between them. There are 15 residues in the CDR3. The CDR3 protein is CASSLEARGLDGYTF. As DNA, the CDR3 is TGTGCCAGCAGCTTAGAGGCGCGGGGATTAGATGGCTACACCTTC.

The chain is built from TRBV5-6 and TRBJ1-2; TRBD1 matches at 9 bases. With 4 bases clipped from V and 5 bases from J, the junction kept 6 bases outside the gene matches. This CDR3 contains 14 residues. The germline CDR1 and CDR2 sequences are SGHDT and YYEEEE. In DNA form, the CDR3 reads TGTGCCAGCAGCCGGGGACAGGGCACTTATGGCTACACCTTC. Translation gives CASSRGQGTYGYTF.

The CDR3 nucleotides are TGTGCCAGCAGTGTGATGACTAGCGGGGGGGGCCGAGGAGAGCAGTACTTC. Encoded protein: CASSVMTSGGGRGEQYF. The gene calls are TRBV27 and TRBJ2-7, with 14 bases identical to TRBD2. With 5 bases clipped from V and 7 bases from J, the junction kept 13 bases outside the gene matches. Germline V gives CDR1 MNHEY, CDR2 SMNVEV (reference sequence). The CDR3 length is 17 residues.

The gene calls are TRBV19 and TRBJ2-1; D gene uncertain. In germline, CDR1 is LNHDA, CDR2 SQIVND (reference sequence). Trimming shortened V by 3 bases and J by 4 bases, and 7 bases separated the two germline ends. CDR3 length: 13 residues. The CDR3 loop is CASSIGLYNEQFF. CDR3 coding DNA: TGTGCCAGTAGTATTGGGCTTTACAATGAGCAGTTCTTC.

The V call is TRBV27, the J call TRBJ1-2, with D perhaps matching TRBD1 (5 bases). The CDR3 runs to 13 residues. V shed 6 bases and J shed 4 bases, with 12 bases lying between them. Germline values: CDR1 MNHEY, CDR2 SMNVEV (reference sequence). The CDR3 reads CASSKTGPYGYTF. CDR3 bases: TGTGCCAGCAGCAAAACAGGACCCTATGGCTACACCTTC.

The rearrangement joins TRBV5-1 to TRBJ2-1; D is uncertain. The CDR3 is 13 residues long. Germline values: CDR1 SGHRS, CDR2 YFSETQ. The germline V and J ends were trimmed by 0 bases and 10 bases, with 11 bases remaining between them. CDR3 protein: CASSLVVLREQFF. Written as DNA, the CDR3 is TGCGCCAGCAGCTTGGTAGTCCTCAGGGAGCAGTTCTTC. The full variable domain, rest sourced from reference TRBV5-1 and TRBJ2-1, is KAGVTQTPRYLIKTRGQQVTLSCSPISGHRSVSWYQQTPGQGLQFLFEYFSETQRNKGNFPGRFSGRQFSNSRSEMNVSTLELGDSALYLCASSLVVLREQFFGPGTRLTVL.

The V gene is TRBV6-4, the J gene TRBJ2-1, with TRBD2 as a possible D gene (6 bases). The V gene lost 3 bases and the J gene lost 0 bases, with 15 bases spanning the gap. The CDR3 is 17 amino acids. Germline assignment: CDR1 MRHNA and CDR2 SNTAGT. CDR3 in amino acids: CASSDLGGESSYNEQFF. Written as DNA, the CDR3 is TGTGCCAGCAGTGATCTAGGAGGGGAGAGCTCCTACAATGAGCAGTTCTTC.

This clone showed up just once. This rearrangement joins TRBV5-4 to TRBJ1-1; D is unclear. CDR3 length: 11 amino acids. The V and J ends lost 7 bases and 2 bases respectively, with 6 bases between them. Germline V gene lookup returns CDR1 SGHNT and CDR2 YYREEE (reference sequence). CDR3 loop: CASWRNTEAFF. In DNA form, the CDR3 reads TGTGCCAGCTGGAGAAACACTGAAGCTTTCTTT.

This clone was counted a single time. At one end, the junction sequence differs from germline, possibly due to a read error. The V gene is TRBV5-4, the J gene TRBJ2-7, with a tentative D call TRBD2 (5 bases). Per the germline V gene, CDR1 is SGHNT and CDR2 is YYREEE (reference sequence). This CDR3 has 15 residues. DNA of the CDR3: TGCGCCAGCAGCCAAGCCCCGGGAAGGATGTGGGAGCAGTACTTC. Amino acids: CASSQAPGRMWEQYF.

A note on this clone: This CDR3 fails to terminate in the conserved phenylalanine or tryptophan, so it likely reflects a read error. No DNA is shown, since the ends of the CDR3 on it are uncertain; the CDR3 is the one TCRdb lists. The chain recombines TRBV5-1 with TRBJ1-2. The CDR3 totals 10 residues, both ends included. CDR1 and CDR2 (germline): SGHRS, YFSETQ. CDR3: CASSQLTGLM.

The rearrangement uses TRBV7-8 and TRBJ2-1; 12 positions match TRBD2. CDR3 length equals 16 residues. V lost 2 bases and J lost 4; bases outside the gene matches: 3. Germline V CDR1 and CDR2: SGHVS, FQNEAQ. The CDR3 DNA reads TGTGCCAGCAGCTTAAGTCTAGCGGGAGGGTACAATGAGCAGTTCTTC. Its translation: CASSLSLAGGYNEQFF.

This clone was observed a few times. CDR3: CASSMTGSSYNEQFF. CDR3 nucleotide sequence: TGTGCCAGTAGTATGACGGGGAGCTCCTACAATGAGCAGTTCTTC. V and J are TRBV19 and TRBJ2-1, with D possibly being TRBD2 (5 bases). V was cut by 3 bases and J by 0 bases, with 9 bases left in between. CDR1 and CDR2 from the germline V gene are LNHDA and SQIVND (reference sequence). The CDR3 is made up of 15 amino acids.

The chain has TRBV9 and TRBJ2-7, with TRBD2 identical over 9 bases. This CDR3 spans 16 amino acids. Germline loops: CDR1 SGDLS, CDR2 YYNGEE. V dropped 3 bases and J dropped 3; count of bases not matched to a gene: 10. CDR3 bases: TGTGCCAGCAGCGAGGGGCGGGGGGGCGAAATCTACGAGCAGTACTTC. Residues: CASSEGRGGEIYEQYF. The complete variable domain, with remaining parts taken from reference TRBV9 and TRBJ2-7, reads DSGVTQTPKHLITATGQRVTLRCSPRSGDLSVYWYQQSLDQGLQFLIQYYNGEERAKGNILERFSAQQFPDLHSELNLSSLELGDSALYFCASSEGRGGEIYEQYFGPGTRLTVT.

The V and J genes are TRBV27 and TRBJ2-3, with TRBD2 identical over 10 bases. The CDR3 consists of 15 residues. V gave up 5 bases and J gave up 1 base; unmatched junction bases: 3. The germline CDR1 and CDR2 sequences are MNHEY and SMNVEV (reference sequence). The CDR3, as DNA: TGTGCCAGCAGTCCCGGGACTAGCGGCACAGATACGCAGTATTTT. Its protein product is CASSPGTSGTDTQYF.

As DNA, the CDR3 is TGTGCCAGTAGTATAAGTCTCGGCGGGAGTGATCTTACGTACGAGCAGTACTTC. Its translation is CASSISLGGSDLTYEQYF. The rearrangement uses TRBV19 and TRBJ2-7; 7 bases fit TRBD2. The CDR3 extends over 18 amino acids. Looked up from germline, CDR1 is LNHDA and CDR2 is SQIVND (reference sequence). Unmatched junction bases numbered 17, after V lost 2 bases and J lost 4 bases.